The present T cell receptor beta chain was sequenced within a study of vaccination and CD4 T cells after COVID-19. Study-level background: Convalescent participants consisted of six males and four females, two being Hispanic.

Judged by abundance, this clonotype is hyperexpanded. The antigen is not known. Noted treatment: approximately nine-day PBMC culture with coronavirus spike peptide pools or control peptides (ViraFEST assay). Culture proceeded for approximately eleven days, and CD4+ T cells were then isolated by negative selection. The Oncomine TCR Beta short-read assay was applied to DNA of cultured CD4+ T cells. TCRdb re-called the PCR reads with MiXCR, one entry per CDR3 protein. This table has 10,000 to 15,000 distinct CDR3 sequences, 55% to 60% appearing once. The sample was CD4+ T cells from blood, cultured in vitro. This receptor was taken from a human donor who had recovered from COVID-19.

The CDR3 nucleotides are TGTGCCTGGAACTTGGCGTACCAAGAGACCCAGTACTTC. It yields the protein CAWNLAYQETQYF. The chain joins TRBV30 to TRBJ2-5; the D is unclear. The CDR3 is made up of 13 amino acids. Trimming stripped 4 bases from V and 0 bases from J, with 9 bases between. Germline V CDR1 and CDR2: GTSNPN, SVGIG (reference sequence).